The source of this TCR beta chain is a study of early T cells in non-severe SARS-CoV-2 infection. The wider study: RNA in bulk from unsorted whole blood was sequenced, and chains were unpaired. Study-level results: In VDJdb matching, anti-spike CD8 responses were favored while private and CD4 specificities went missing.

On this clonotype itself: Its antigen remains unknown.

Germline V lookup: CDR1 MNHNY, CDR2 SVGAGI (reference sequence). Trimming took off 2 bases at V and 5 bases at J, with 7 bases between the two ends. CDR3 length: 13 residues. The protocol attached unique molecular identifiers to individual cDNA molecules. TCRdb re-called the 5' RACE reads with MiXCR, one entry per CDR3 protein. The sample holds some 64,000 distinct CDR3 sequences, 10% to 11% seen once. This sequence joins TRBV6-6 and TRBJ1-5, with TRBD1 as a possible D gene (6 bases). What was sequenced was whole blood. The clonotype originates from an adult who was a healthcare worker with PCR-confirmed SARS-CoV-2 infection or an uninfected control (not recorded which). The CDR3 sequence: CASSYNRDQPQHF. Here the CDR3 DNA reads TGTGCCAGCAGTTACAACAGGGATCAGCCCCAGCATTTT.